This T cell receptor beta chain appears in the sequencing data of a study of blood T cell repertoires in COVID-19. About the research overall: Samples representing acute and convalescent COVID-19 were sourced from the United States, Italy and Spain. PBMCs, B-cell-depleted T cells, or T cells were the source of the cDNA or gDNA that made up the material.

Per the original data handling: Nucleated cell counts were estimated from reference gene primer amplification. The assay was immunoSEQ multiplex PCR, and TCRdb's table has in-frame clones only and misses some. V, J and clone size are taken as reported in that table, and D and trimming were inferred from the DNA itself. The sample has 75,000 to 90,000 clones, 80% to 95% seen once. The CDR3 contains 16 residues. Germline assignment: CDR1 SGDLS and CDR2 YYNGEE. V lost 3 bases to trimming and J lost 1 base; unmatched junction nucleotides: 6. The chain joins TRBV9 to TRBJ2-3; 9 bases agree with TRBD2. The receptor was derived from a woman in her fifties or sixties in a cohort sampled during active COVID-19. The sequenced material came from peripheral blood. CDR3 nucleotides: TGTGCCAGCAGCGCAGGGACTAGCCGGGGCACAGATACGCAGTATTTT. It encodes CASSAGTSRGTDTQYF.